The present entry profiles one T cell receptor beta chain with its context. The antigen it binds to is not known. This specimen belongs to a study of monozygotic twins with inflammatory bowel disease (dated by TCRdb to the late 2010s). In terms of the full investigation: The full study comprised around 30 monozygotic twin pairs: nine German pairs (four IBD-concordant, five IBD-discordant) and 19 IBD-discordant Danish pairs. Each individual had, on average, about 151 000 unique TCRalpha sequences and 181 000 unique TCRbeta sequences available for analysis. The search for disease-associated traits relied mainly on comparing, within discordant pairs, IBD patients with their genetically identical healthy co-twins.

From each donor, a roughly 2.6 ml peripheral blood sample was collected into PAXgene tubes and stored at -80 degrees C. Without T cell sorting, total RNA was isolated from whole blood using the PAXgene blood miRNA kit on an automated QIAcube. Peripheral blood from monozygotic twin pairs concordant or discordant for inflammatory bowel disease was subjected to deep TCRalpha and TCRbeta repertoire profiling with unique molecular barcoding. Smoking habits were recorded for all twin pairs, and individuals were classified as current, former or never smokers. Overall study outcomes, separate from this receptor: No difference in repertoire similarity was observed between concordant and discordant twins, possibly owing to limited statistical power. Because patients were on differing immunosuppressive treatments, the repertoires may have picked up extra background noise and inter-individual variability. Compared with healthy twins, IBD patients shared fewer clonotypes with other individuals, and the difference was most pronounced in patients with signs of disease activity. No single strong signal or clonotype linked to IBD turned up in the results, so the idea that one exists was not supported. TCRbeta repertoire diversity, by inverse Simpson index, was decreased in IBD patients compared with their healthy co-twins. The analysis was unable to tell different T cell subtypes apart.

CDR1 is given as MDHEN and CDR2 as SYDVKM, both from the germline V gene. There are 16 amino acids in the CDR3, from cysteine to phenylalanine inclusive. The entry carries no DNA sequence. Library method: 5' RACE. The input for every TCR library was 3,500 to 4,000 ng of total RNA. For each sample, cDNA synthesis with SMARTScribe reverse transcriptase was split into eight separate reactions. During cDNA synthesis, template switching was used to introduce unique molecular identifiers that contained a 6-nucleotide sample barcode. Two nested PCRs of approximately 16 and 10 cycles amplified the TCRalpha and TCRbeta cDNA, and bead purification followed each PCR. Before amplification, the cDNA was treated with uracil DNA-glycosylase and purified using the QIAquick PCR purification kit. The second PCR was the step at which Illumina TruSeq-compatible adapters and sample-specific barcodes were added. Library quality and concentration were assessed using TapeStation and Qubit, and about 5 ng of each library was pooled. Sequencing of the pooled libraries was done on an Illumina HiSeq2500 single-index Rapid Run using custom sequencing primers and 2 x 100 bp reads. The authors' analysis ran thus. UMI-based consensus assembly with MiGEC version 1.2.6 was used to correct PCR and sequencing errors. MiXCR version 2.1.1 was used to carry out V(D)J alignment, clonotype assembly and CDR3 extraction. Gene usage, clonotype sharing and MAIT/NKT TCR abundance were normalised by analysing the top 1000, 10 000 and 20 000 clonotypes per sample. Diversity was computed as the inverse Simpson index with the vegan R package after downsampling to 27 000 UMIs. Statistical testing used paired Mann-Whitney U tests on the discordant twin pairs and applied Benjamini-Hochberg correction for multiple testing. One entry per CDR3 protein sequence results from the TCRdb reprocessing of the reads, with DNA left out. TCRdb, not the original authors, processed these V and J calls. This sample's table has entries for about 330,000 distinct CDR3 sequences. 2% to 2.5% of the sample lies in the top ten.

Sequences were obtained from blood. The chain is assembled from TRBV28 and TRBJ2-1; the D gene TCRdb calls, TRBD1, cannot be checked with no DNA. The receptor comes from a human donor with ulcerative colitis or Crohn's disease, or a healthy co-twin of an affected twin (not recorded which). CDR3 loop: CASSSPLRVSYNEQFF.